Sequencing of this T cell receptor beta chain was carried out in a study of patients and donors after allogeneic stem cell transplantation. From the RT-PCR reads, TCRdb called clonotypes with MiXCR, one entry per CDR3 protein. The sample carries 200,000 to 250,000 distinct CDR3 sequences, about 14% recorded once. The CDR3 length is 13 residues. V gave up 5 bases and J gave up 0 bases, with 10 bases separating them. Looked up from germline, CDR1 is DFQATT and CDR2 is SNEGSKA (reference sequence). Material for sequencing was blood, either unsorted or a sorted T cell fraction (not recorded which). This sequence was found in a human donor who was either an allogeneic HSCT recipient or a stem cell or donor lymphocyte infusion donor (not recorded which). It is not recorded whose cells these are; they may come from a transplant donor. V gene TRBV20-1 combines with J gene TRBJ1-1; D ambiguous. The CDR3 loop reads CSAVQSLNTEAFF. CDR3 DNA sequence: TGCAGTGCTGTACAGAGTTTGAACACTGAAGCTTTCTTT.